This paragraph covers one T cell receptor beta chain sequence. Its antigen is currently unknown. The data stem from a study of cytomegalovirus exposure and HLA in healthy donors. It was with 60 Vbeta and 13 Jbeta primers that the PCR ran. Assay: immunoSEQ multiplex PCR; the TCRdb copy retains only in-frame clones and omits some. The sample shows some 180,000 clones, around 75% of them seen only once. Study conclusions and caveats: A later analysis reported that several of the most significant clusters appeared to be linked to common viral pathogens, among them Epstein-Barr virus. Across donors, most TCRs were seen rarely, yet some public ones were widespread. In an earlier analysis, most TCR beta V segments were productive about 87% or about 30% of the time.

The TCR comes from a male donor in good health and CMV-seronegative. What was sequenced was PBMCs.

The CDR3 loop is CASSGQTGAKGAFF. The CDR3, as DNA: TGCGCCAGCAGCGGACAGACAGGTGCCAAGGGAGCTTTCTTT. V gene TRBV4-1 combines with J gene TRBJ1-1, with D possibly matching TRBD1 (6 bases). This CDR3 comprises 14 residues. Trimming stripped 5 bases from V and 10 bases from J, with 20 bases between. Germline CDR1 reads MGHRA; CDR2 reads YSYEKL.